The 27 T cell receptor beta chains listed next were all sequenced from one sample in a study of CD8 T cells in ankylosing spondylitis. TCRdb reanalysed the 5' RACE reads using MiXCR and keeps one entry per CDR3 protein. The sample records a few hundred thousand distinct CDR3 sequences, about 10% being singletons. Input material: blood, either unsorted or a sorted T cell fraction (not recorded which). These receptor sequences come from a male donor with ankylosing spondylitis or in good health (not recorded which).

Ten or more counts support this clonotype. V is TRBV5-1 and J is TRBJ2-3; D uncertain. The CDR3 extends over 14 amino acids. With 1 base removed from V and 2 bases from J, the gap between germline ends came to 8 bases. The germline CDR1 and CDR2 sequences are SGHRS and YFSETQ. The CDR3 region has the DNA TGCGCCAGCAGCTTGTCCGACCCCACAGATACGCAGTATTTT. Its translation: CASSLSDPTDTQYF.

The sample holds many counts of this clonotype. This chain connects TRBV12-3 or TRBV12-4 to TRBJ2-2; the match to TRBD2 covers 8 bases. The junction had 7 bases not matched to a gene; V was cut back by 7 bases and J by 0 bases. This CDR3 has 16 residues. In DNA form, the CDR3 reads TGTGCCAGCAACTTCGATAGCGGGGCGAACACCGGGGAGCTGTTTTTT. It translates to CASNFDSGANTGELFF.

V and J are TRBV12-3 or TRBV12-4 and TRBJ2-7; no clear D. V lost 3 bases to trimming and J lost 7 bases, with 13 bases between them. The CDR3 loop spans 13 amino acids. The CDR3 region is CASSLVDPGEQYF. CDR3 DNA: TGTGCCAGCAGTTTGGTGGACCCTGGGGAGCAGTACTTC.

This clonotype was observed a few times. The CDR3 loop is CASSLQDSHGDEQYF. For the CDR3, the DNA is TGTGCCAGCAGTCTACAGGACTCCCATGGGGACGAGCAGTACTTC. The chain is built from TRBV9 and TRBJ2-7; perhaps D is TRBD1 or TRBD2 (5 bases each). The CDR3 totals 15 residues. The germline V and J ends were trimmed by 5 bases and 5 bases, with 20 bases remaining between them. Germline lookup yields CDR1 SGDLS and CDR2 YYNGEE.

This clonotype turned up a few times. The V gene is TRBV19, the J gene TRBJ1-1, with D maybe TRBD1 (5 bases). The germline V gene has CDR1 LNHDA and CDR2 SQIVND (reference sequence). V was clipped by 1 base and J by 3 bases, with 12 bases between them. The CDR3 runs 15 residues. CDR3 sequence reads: CASSIAGRGDTEAFF. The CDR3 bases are TGTGCCAGTAGTATAGCTGGGCGAGGGGACACTGAAGCTTTCTTT. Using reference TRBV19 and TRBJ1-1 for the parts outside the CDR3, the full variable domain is DGGITQSPKYLFRKEGQNVTLSCEQNLNHDAMYWYRQDPGQGLRLIYYSQIVNDFQKGDIAEGYSVSREKKESFPLTVTSAQKNPTAFYLCASSIAGRGDTEAFFGQGTRLTVV.

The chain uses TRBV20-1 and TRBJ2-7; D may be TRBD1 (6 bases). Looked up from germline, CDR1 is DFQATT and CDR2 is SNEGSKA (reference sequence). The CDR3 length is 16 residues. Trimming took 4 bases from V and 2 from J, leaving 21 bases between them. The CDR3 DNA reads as TGCAGTGCTATTAAATTTCAGGGGAAAGAGGCCTACGAGCAGTACTTC. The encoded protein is CSAIKFQGKEAYEQYF.

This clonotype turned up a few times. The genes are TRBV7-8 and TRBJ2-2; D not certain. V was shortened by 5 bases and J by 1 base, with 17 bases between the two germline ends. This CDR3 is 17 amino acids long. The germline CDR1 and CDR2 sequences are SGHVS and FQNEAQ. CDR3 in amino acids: CASSLRSPPRNTGELFF. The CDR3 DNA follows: TGTGCCAGCAGCCTCCGCAGCCCACCGAGGAACACCGGGGAGCTGTTTTTT.

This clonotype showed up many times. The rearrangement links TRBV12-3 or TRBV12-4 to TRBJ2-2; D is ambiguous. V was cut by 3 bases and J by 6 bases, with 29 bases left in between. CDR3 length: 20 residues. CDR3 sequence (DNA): TGTGCCAGCAGTTTTCGGCCAAACTACTTTCCCCCACGGGTTTCCGGGGAGCTGTTTTTT. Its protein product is CASSFRPNYFPPRVSGELFF.

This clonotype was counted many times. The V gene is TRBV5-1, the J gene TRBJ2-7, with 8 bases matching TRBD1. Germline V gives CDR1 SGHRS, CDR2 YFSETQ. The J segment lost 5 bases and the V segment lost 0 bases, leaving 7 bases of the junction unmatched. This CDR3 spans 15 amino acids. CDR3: CASSLGLDRVNEQYF. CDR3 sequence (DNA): TGCGCCAGCAGCTTGGGGCTGGACAGGGTTAACGAGCAGTACTTC. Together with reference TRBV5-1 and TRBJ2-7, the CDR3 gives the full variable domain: KAGVTQTPRYLIKTRGQQVTLSCSPISGHRSVSWYQQTPGQGLQFLFEYFSETQRNKGNFPGRFSGRQFSNSRSEMNVSTLELGDSALYLCASSLGLDRVNEQYFGPGTRLTVT.

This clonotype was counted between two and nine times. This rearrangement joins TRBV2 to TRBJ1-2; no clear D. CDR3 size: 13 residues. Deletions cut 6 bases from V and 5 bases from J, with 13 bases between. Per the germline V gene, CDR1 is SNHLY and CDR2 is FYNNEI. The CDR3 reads CASRGSMTYGYTF. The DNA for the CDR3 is TGTGCCAGCAGAGGCTCTATGACTTATGGCTACACCTTC.

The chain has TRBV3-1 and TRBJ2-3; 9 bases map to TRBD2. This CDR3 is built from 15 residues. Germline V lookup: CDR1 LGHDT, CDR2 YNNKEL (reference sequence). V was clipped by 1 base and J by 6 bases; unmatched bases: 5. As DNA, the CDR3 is TGTGCCAGCAGCCAAGCATTAGCGGGAGCTGATACGCAGTATTTT. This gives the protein CASSQALAGADTQYF.

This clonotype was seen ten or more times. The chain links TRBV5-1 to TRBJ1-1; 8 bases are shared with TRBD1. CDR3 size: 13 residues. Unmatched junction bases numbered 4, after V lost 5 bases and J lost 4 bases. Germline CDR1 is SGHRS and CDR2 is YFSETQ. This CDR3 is CASREQGGTEAFF. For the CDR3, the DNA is TGCGCCAGCAGGGAACAGGGGGGCACTGAAGCTTTCTTT.

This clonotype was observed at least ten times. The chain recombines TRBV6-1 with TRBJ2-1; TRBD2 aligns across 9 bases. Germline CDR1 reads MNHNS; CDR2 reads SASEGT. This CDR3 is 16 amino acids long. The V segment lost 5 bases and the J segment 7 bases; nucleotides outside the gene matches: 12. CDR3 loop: CASSRRWASGVNEQFF. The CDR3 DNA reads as TGTGCCAGCAGTCGTCGTTGGGCTAGCGGGGTAAATGAGCAGTTCTTC.

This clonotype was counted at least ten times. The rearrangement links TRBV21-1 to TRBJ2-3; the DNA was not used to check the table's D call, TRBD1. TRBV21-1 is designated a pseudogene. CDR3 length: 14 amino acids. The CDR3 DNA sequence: TGTGCCAGCAATCCCGATGACAGGGTGGGTACGCAGTATTTT. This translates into CASNPDDRVGTQYF.

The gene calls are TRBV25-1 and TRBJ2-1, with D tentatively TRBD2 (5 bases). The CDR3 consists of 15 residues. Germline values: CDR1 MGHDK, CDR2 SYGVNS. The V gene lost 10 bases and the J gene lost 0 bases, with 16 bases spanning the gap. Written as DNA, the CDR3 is TGTGCCACCGCGCGGGTGGAGAGCTCCTACAATGAGCAGTTCTTC. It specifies CATARVESSYNEQFF.

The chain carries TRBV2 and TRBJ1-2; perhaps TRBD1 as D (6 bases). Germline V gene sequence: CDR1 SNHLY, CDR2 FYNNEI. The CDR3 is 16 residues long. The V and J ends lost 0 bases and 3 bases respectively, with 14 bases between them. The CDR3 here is CASSEARRDTHYGYTF. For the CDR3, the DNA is TGTGCCAGCAGTGAAGCGCGAAGGGACACCCACTATGGCTACACCTTC.

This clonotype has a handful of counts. CDR3 DNA sequence: TGTGCCAGCAGACCGGGGGGGGGGCAACTGTTTTTT. This sequence encodes CASRPGGGQLFF. This chain connects TRBV12-3 or TRBV12-4 to TRBJ1-4; perhaps TRBD1 as D (6 bases). The CDR3 length is 12 residues. Trimming removed 6 bases from V and 12 bases from J, with 14 bases in between.

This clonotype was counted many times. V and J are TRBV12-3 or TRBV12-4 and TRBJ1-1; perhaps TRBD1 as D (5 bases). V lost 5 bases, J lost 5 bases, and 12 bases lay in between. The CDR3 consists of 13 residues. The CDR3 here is CASSPRGGTEAFF. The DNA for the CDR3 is TGTGCCAGCAGTCCCCGCGGGGGTACTGAAGCTTTCTTT.

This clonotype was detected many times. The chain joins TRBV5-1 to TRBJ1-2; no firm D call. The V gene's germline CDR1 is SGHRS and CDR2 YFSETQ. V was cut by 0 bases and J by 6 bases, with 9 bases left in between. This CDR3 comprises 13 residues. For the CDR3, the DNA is TGCGCCAGCAGCTTGGGGAGGGTGAATGGCTACACCTTC. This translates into CASSLGRVNGYTF.

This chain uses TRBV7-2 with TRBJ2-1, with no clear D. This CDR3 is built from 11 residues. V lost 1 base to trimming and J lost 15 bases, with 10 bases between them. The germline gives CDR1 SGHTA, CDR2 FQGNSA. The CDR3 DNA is TGTGCCAGCAGCTTAGTTAGAAGTCTGTTCTTC. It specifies CASSLVRSLFF. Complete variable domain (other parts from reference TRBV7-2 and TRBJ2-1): GAGVSQSPSNKVTEKGKDVELRCDPISGHTALYWYRQSLGQGLEFLIYFQGNSAPDKSGLPSDRFSAERTGGSVSTLTIQRTQQEDSAVYLCASSLVRSLFFGPGTRLTVL.

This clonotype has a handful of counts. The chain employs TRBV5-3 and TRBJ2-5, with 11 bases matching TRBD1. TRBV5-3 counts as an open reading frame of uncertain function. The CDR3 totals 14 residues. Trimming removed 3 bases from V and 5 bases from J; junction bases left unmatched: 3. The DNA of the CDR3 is TGTGCCAGAAGCTGGACAGGGGGCGCGGAGACCCAGTACTTC. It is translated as CARSWTGGAETQYF.

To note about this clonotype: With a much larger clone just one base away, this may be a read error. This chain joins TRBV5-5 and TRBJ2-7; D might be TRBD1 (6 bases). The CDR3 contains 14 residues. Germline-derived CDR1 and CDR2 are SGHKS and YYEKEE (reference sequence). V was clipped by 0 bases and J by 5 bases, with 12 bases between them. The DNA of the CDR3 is TGTGCCAGCAGCTTGGACCCAGGGGCCAACGAGCAGTACTTC. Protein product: CASSLDPGANEQYF.

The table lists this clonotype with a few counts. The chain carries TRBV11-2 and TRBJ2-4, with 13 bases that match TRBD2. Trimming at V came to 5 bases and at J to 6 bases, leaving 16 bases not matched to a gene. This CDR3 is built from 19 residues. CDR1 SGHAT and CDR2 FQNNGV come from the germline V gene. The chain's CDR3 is CASSEELTSGGARRNIQYF. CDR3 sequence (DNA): TGTGCCAGCAGCGAAGAGTTAACTAGCGGGGGGGCCCGGAGAAACATTCAGTACTTC.

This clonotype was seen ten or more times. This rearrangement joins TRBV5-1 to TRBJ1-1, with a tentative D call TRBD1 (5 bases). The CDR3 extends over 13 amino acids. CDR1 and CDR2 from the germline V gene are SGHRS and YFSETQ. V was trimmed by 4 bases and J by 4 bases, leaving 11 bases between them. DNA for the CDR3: TGCGCCAGCAGCCCCGAGGGGTCCACTGAAGCTTTCTTT. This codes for CASSPEGSTEAFF.

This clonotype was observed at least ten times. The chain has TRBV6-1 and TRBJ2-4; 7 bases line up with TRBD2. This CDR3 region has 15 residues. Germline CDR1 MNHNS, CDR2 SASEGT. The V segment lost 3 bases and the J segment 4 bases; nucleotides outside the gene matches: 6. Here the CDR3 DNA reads TGTGCCAGCAGTGACGAGCGGGGTGGGAAAAACATTCAGTACTTC. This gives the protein CASSDERGGKNIQYF.

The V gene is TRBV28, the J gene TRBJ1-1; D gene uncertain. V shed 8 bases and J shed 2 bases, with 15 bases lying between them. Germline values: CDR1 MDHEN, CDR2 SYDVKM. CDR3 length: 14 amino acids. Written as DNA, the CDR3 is TGTGCCAGCCTTTTTTCCCAGGTAAACACTGAAGCTTTCTTT. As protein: CASLFSQVNTEAFF.

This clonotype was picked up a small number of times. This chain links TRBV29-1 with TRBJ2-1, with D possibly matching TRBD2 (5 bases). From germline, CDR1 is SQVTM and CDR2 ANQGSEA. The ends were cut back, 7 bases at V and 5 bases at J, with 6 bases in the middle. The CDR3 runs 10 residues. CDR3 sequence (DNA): TGCAGCGGGGGAGACAATGAGCAGTTCTTC. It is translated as CSGGDNEQFF.